These 14 T cell receptor beta chains were all obtained from the same sample, sequenced in a study of cytomegalovirus exposure and HLA in healthy donors. Both 60 Vbeta primers and 13 Jbeta primers went into the PCR. Method: immunoSEQ multiplex PCR; TCRdb's copy keeps in-frame clones and lacks some. This table holds fewer than 250,000 clones, more than 65% found once. The specimen was PBMCs. These receptors were collected from a woman aged 25 to 45 in good health and CMV-seronegative.

The rearrangement joins TRBV14 to TRBJ1-2, with 9 bases identical to TRBD1. The CDR3 covers 13 residues. Germline loops: CDR1 SGHDN, CDR2 FVKESK. V shed 8 bases, J shed 3 bases, and the junction held 4 bases outside the gene matches. The CDR3 DNA is TGTGCCAGCGCCAGGGACAGGGACTATGGCTACACCTTC. Encoded protein: CASARDRDYGYTF.

The chain has TRBV11-2 and TRBJ2-5; 10 nucleotides align to TRBD2. The CDR3 runs to 17 residues. The V gene end was trimmed by 0 bases and the J gene end by 3 bases; junction bases not matched to a gene: 7. Germline CDR1 reads SGHAT; CDR2 reads FQNNGV. CDR3 in amino acids: CASSLDGRLAGEETQYF. CDR3 coding DNA: TGTGCCAGCAGCTTAGACGGCCGGCTAGCGGGAGAAGAGACCCAGTACTTC. Supplemented by reference TRBV11-2 and TRBJ2-5, the full variable domain reads EAGVAQSPRYKIIEKRQSVAFWCNPISGHATLYWYQQILGQGPKLLIQFQNNGVVDDSQLPKDRFSAERLKGVDSTLKIQPAKLEDSAVYLCASSLDGRLAGEETQYFGPGTRLLVL.

This clone was detected a few times. The V gene is TRBV7-9, the J gene TRBJ1-2; D ambiguous. The CDR3 loop spans 14 amino acids. V lost 2 bases and J lost 5, with 12 bases in between. Germline V gene sequence: CDR1 SEHNR, CDR2 FQNEAQ (reference sequence). This CDR3 is CASSLSSGKYGYTF. In DNA, the CDR3 is TGTGCCAGCAGCTTATCATCCGGGAAATATGGCTACACCTTC.

This chain links TRBV30 with TRBJ1-2; D is unresolved. V lost 8 bases, J lost 1 base, and 11 bases lay in between. From germline, CDR1 is GTSNPN and CDR2 SVGIG (reference sequence). CDR3 length equals 12 residues. CDR3 bases: TGTGCCGGTAGTGGCAGTAACTATGGCTACACCTTC. It is translated as CAGSGSNYGYTF.

This chain connects TRBV4-1 to TRBJ1-1, with D tentatively TRBD1 (6 bases). V lost 0 bases, J lost 0 bases, and 14 bases lay in between. This CDR3 is built from 17 residues. Germline V lookup: CDR1 MGHRA, CDR2 YSYEKL. The CDR3 reads CASSQDRGTYMNTEAFF. The CDR3, as DNA: TGCGCCAGCAGCCAAGATAGGGGGACATACATGAACACTGAAGCTTTCTTT.

In DNA, the CDR3 is TGCGCCAGCACCCCTTGGGTGGACAGGGGCCAGGAGACCCAGTACTTC. Protein: CASTPWVDRGQETQYF. V is TRBV5-1 and J is TRBJ2-5, with 9 bases aligning to TRBD1. Germline CDR1 is SGHRS and CDR2 is YFSETQ. The CDR3 extends over 16 amino acids. After removal of 6 bases from V and 5 bases from J, the junction contained 14 bases not matched to a gene.

The chain has TRBV11-2 and TRBJ2-1, with TRBD2 matching over 8 bases. J lost 6 bases, V lost 7 bases, and 11 bases had no gene match. This CDR3 contains 15 residues. The germline CDR1 and CDR2 sequences are SGHAT and FQNNGV. CDR3 coding DNA: TGTGCCAGCACCGGGGGGGCGGGGGGTCCCAATGAGCAGTTCTTC. Encoded protein: CASTGGAGGPNEQFF.

The rearrangement uses TRBV2 and TRBJ2-1, with 10 nucleotides matching TRBD2. The ends lost 4 bases at V and 4 bases at J; junction bases unmatched: 4. The CDR3 runs to 15 residues. Germline loops: CDR1 SNHLY, CDR2 FYNNEI. In nucleotides, the CDR3 is TGTGCCAGCAGTGTTCTAGCGGGAGCTTACAATGAGCAGTTCTTC. Its protein is CASSVLAGAYNEQFF.

The J gene is TRBJ1-5, the V gene TRBV30; D call uncertain. The CDR3 is 16 amino acids. In germline, CDR1 is GTSNPN, CDR2 SVGIG (reference sequence). Trimming pared 1 base from V and 0 bases from J, leaving 13 bases between. Written as DNA, the CDR3 is TGTGCCTGGAGTGACCCCCTGAGTTATAGCAATCAGCCCCAGCATTTT. It yields the protein CAWSDPLSYSNQPQHF.

The chain uses TRBV11-3 and TRBJ2-3; 12 bases map to TRBD2. Germline V gene data show CDR1 as SGHNT and CDR2 as YENEEA. The CDR3 is 17 residues long. Losses at the gene ends were 5 bases for V and 3 bases for J; bases not matched to a gene: 9. This CDR3 is CASSVRLAGDGTDTQYF. In DNA, the CDR3 is TGTGCCAGCAGCGTTAGACTAGCGGGGGATGGAACAGATACGCAGTATTTT.

V gene TRBV30 combines with J gene TRBJ1-1, with D possibly TRBD1 on 5 matching bases. Looked up from germline, CDR1 is GTSNPN and CDR2 is SVGIG (reference sequence). Trimming cost V 3 bases and J 0 bases, with 17 bases left between them. CDR3 length equals 16 residues. The CDR3 spells CAWRSVKGIMNTEAFF. CDR3 nucleotide sequence: TGTGCCTGGAGGAGTGTGAAGGGGATAATGAACACTGAAGCTTTCTTT. The entire variable domain, with the rest obtained from reference TRBV30 and TRBJ1-1, is as follows: SQTIHQWPATLVQPVGSPLSLECTVEGTSNPNLYWYRQAAGRGLQLLFYSVGIGQISSEVPQNLSASRPQDRQFILSSKKLLLSDSGFYLCAWRSVKGIMNTEAFFGQGTRLTVV.

The CDR3, as DNA: TGTGCCAGCAGTGATACAGGGGAACCCTACAATGAGCAGTTCTTC. Its protein is CASSDTGEPYNEQFF. The gene calls are TRBV2 and TRBJ2-1, with TRBD1 matching 7 bases. V shed 3 bases and J 2 bases; nucleotides not matched to a gene: 4. The CDR3 sequence is 15 residues long. Per germline, CDR1 SNHLY and CDR2 FYNNEI. Combining the CDR3 with reference TRBV2 and TRBJ2-1 gives the whole variable domain EPEVTQTPSHQVTQMGQEVILRCVPISNHLYFYWYRQILGQKVEFLVSFYNNEISEKSEIFDDQFSVERPDGSNFTLKIRSTKLEDSAMYFCASSDTGEPYNEQFFGPGTRLTVL.

This clone was seen once. The V gene is TRBV15, the J gene TRBJ2-5, with a tentative D call TRBD2 (6 bases). Per the germline V gene, CDR1 is LNHNV and CDR2 is YYDKDF (reference sequence). This CDR3 region has 16 residues. V was pared by 6 bases and J by 0 bases, with 17 bases between. The CDR3 DNA sequence: TGTGCCACCAGTCCCCGCTCTAGCGCTTACCAAGAGACCCAGTACTTC. Amino acid sequence: CATSPRSSAYQETQYF.

This chain's CDR3 is CASSQVQPGGEGNTIYF. CDR3 DNA sequence: TGTGCCAGCAGCCAAGTTCAACCAGGGGGCGAAGGAAACACCATATATTTT. The chain links TRBV5-8 to TRBJ1-3; TRBD1 aligns across 8 bases. V gave up 4 bases and J gave up 4 bases; unmatched junction bases: 13. Germline V gene sequence: CDR1 SGHTS, CDR2 YDEGEE. The CDR3 loop spans 17 amino acids.